This T cell receptor beta chain appears in the sequencing data of a study of blood T cell repertoires in COVID-19 (dated by TCRdb to the early 2020s). Describing the broader study: The collaborator samples originated in the United States, Italy and Spain and spanned the acute and convalescent phases of COVID-19. The material from the prospective study consisted of cDNA or gDNA derived from T cells, B-cell-depleted T cells, or PBMCs. The dataset comprised deeply sampled blood TCRbeta repertoires from subjects exposed to, actively infected with, or recovered from COVID-19. The repertoires were released in a freely available public database meant as a resource for research on the immune response to SARS-CoV-2. Samples came from the ongoing ImmuneRACE study (first 160 participants) plus 1,254 subjects from 6 global collaborators. Sample metadata almost always included a de-identified subject ID, COVID-19 status, age in years and sex. Where available, HLA class I and class II types were obtained from metadata supplied by the sample provider rather than from assay-based typing.

Including the terminal cysteine and phenylalanine, the CDR3 comprises 13 residues. Only the CDR3 DNA stays, 39 bases, in frame from base 1. The germline V gene sets CDR1 to MGHRA and CDR2 to YSYEKL. The V and J ends are trimmed by 6 bases and 4 bases, leaving 12 bases between them. The investigation overall reported the following: The amount of clinical and demographic metadata varied by source and participant and was provided uncurated.

This clone was seen once. The antigen it recognizes is unknown. The record has no base qualities; no much larger clone is one base away. TCRbeta CDR3 regions were amplified from genomic DNA using the immunoSEQ Assay, a bias-controlled multiplex PCR. In the source study's methods: Within the assay, amplification of reference gene primers was used to estimate how many nucleated cells each sample contained. To quantify the absolute abundance of each unique TCRbeta CDR3 rearrangement, sequence reads were collapsed and filtered. For each sample, productive Simpson clonality was calculated as the square root of Simpson's diversity index across productive rearrangements. TCRdb's version of the immuneACCESS table is confined to in-frame rearrangements and falls short of the full clone set. An unresolved V gene accounts for under half of the shortfall where checked; the remainder is of unknown origin. Clone size and V and J calls were adopted from that table, with D and trimming inferred from the DNA. This sample holds approximately 230,000 clones; more than 75% were observed only once. The ten most abundant clones make up about 1.7% of the sample.

Participants in the prospective study were aged 18 to 89 years, lived in under 30 United States geographic areas, and enrolled through a virtual design. In the prospective study, participants were assigned to cohorts based on the clinical history participants reported in a screening survey and a study questionnaire. For ImmuneRACE Cohort 3, a participant was defined as recovered based on two consecutive negative NP/OP PCR tests, clearance by a healthcare professional, or resolution of symptoms. In the prospective study, whole blood, serum and a nasopharyngeal or oropharyngeal swab were collected from each participant by mobile phlebotomists. Prospective study participants could optionally give additional blood draws and questionnaires over an approximately two-month period. Prospective study blood samples were shipped either frozen or at room temperature before DNA extraction.

The sequenced material came from PBMCs or T cells enriched from blood (not recorded which). The TCR sequence derives from a man aged 35 to 55 who had recovered from COVID-19. The chain is assembled from TRBV4-1 and TRBJ2-5; the D segment could be TRBD2, given 5 matching bases. For the CDR3, the sequence is CASSQLESETQYF. The sequence in DNA is TGCGCCAGCAGTCAACTAGAATCAGAGACCCAGTACTTC.